This is a list of T cell receptor beta chains from one sample in a study of T cells after posttransplantation cyclophosphamide. Sequencing used immunoSEQ multiplex PCR; TCRdb keeps in-frame clones, though not all of them. The sample yields 25,000 to 30,000 clones, approximately 90% seen once. Source material: PBMCs. These receptors all come from a man between 50 and 59 years old. CDR3s include the opening cysteine and the closing phenylalanine or tryptophan. Each record gives: V gene, J gene, clone size, D gene, CDR3 protein, CDR3 DNA. The D gene is left open where the match is weak. Rows give clone size only sometimes, using once, few, many, or a class for an expanded clone.

>TRBV5-1|TRBJ2-5|-|TRBD2
CASTLVAGGGETQYF
TGCGCCAGCACTTTGGTGGCCGGGGGGGGAGAGACCCAGTACTTC
>TRBV18|TRBJ2-5|-|-
CASSPPANQETQYF
TGTGCCAGCTCACCACCGGCAAACCAAGAGACCCAGTACTTC
>TRBV19|TRBJ2-7|-|-
CASSVRWVQPSYEQYF
TGTGCCAGCAGTGTGCGGTGGGTTCAACCTTCCTACGAGCAGTACTTC
>TRBV6-5|TRBJ2-7|-|-
CASSENGFYEQYF
TGTGCCAGCAGTGAGAACGGTTTCTACGAGCAGTACTTC
>TRBV18|TRBJ2-1|-|-
CASSRNAPRGNNEQFF
TGTGCCAGCTCACGCAATGCACCAAGGGGAAACAATGAGCAGTTCTTC
>TRBV11-2|TRBJ1-5|-|-
CASSLGWGGEQPQHF
TGTGCCAGCAGCTTAGGTTGGGGCGGAGAACAGCCCCAGCATTTT
>TRBV6-5|TRBJ1-4|-|-
CASSLSRGANEKLFF
TGTGCCAGCAGCCTTAGTCGAGGAGCTAATGAAAAACTGTTTTTT
>TRBV2|TRBJ1-3|few|TRBD1
CASRTTGFGNTIYF
TGTGCCAGCAGGACGACAGGGTTTGGAAACACCATATATTTT
>TRBV28|TRBJ1-1|-|TRBD1
CASSSSPQGVGEAFF
TGTGCCAGCAGTTCATCGCCCCAGGGGGTTGGTGAAGCTTTCTTT
>TRBV5-1|TRBJ2-5|-|TRBD1
CASSLGTGGGETQYF
TGCGCCAGCAGCTTGGGGACAGGGGGAGGGGAGACCCAGTACTTC
>TRBV28|TRBJ2-7|-|-
CASSLLRYEQYF
TGTGCCAGCAGTCTCCTACGCTACGAGCAGTACTTC